Below, 26 T cell receptor beta chains from the same sample are listed, as sequenced in a study of T-cell memory formation after mild COVID-19. TCRdb called the 5' RACE reads again in MiXCR, with one record for every CDR3 protein. The sample yields 280,000 or so distinct CDR3 sequences, more than 15% seen once. The specimen was PBMCs or a T cell subset sorted from them (not recorded which). These receptors were obtained from a man aged 18 to 29 who had mild COVID-19 (a few samples of this study predate the infection). Cell type and time point are not known.

This clonotype has a handful of counts. The rearrangement links TRBV2 to TRBJ2-5, with 7 positions matching TRBD1. J gave up 4 bases and V 5 bases, and 7 bases lay outside the gene matches. The CDR3 consists of 14 residues. Germline CDR1 reads SNHLY; CDR2 reads FYNNEI. This CDR3 is CASSSQTGSETQYF. CDR3 nucleotide sequence: TGTGCCAGCAGTTCGCAGACAGGGTCAGAGACCCAGTACTTC.

The rearrangement links TRBV11-1 to TRBJ2-3, with 10 bases that match TRBD2. In germline, CDR1 is SGHAT, CDR2 FQDESV (reference sequence). This CDR3 comprises 16 residues. Trimming at V came to 7 bases and at J to 6 bases, leaving 13 bases not matched to a gene. The CDR3 bases are TGTGCCAGCACCCAACTAGCGGGGTCCCTTACGGATACGCAGTATTTT. Its protein product is CASTQLAGSLTDTQYF.

This clonotype has a handful of counts. The rearrangement uses TRBV4-1 and TRBJ2-5, with a tentative D call TRBD1 (5 bases). The CDR3 has 15 residues. Germline V gene data show CDR1 as MGHRA and CDR2 as YSYEKL. V was cut by 2 bases and J by 8 bases, with 18 bases left in between. The CDR3 reads CASSQQAGAEGTQYF. The CDR3 DNA follows: TGCGCCAGCAGCCAACAGGCTGGGGCCGAAGGAACCCAGTACTTC.

This clonotype showed up just a few times. This chain's CDR3 is CASSLQGPPTGELFF. The CDR3 DNA reads as TGTGCCAGCAGCCTCCAGGGGCCCCCCACCGGGGAGCTGTTTTTT. The chain has TRBV6-2 or TRBV6-3 and TRBJ2-2, with D maybe TRBD1 (6 bases). Trimming removed 6 bases at V and 4 bases at J, with 15 bases between. This CDR3 region has 15 residues. Germline values: CDR1 MNHEY, CDR2 SVGEGT.

The rearrangement uses TRBV27 and TRBJ1-2; 11 bases match TRBD1. Trimming took 6 bases from V and 3 from J; bases not matched to a gene: 3. Per germline, CDR1 MNHEY and CDR2 SMNVEV (reference sequence). The CDR3 consists of 14 residues. The CDR3 coding sequence is TGTGCCAGCAGCCGGGACAGGGGGTACTATGGCTACACCTTC. It specifies CASSRDRGYYGYTF.

The chain is built from TRBV19 and TRBJ2-5, with a possible D match to TRBD2 (5 bases). Deletions cut 3 bases from V and 5 bases from J, with 10 bases between. Germline V gene data show CDR1 as LNHDA and CDR2 as SQIVND (reference sequence). This CDR3 is built from 13 residues. CDR3 residues: CASSIPRRETQYF. CDR3 nucleotides: TGTGCCAGTAGTATCCCCAGGAGGGAGACCCAGTACTTC.

This clonotype was seen many times. The chain uses TRBV11-2 and TRBJ2-1; no clear D gene. The CDR3 is 14 residues long. Germline values: CDR1 SGHAT, CDR2 FQNNGV. V was shortened by 1 base and J by 3 bases, with 7 bases between the two germline ends. The CDR3 DNA reads TGTGCCAGCAGCTTAGTGAGGATCTACAATGAGCAGTTCTTC. As protein: CASSLVRIYNEQFF.

The genes are TRBV7-6 and TRBJ2-5; 13 bases fit TRBD2. Germline V lookup: CDR1 SGHVS, CDR2 FNYEAQ. The CDR3 extends over 15 amino acids. With 5 bases clipped from V and 4 bases from J, the junction kept 4 bases outside the gene matches. The CDR3 protein is CASSIRLAGGETQYF. DNA for the CDR3: TGTGCCAGCAGCATACGACTAGCGGGGGGAGAGACCCAGTACTTC. The full variable domain, its missing parts supplied by reference TRBV7-6 and TRBJ2-5, is GAGVSQSPRYKVTKRGQDVALRCDPISGHVSLYWYRQALGQGPEFLTYFNYEAQQDKSGLPNDRFSAERPEGSISTLTIQRTEQRDSAMYRCASSIRLAGGETQYFGPGTRLLVL.

The chain uses TRBV7-2 and TRBJ2-5, with D unresolved. V was clipped by 5 bases and J by 5 bases, with 15 bases between them. CDR1 and CDR2 from the germline V gene are SGHTA and FQGNSA. The CDR3 has 14 amino acids. CDR3 residues: CASSPWAFGETQYF. As DNA, the CDR3 is TGTGCCAGCAGCCCTTGGGCGTTTGGGGAGACCCAGTACTTC.

This clonotype was observed a handful of times. DNA for the CDR3: TGTGCCAGCAGCTTTCAGGGGGGTGAGCAGTTCTTC. It codes for CASSFQGGEQFF. The rearrangement joins TRBV11-2 to TRBJ2-1, with D possibly TRBD1 on 7 matching bases. This CDR3 spans 12 amino acids. With 3 bases removed from V and 9 bases from J, the gap between germline ends came to 9 bases. In germline, CDR1 is SGHAT, CDR2 FQNNGV.

This clonotype was detected a few times. The V gene is TRBV7-2, the J gene TRBJ1-1; D ambiguous. Trimming removed 3 bases from V and 6 bases from J, with 5 bases in between. Germline-derived CDR1 and CDR2 are SGHTA and FQGNSA. The CDR3 is made up of 11 amino acids. The CDR3 region is CASSFDAEAFF. The CDR3 coding sequence is TGTGCCAGCAGCTTCGACGCTGAAGCTTTCTTT.

The genes are TRBV5-1 and TRBJ2-1, with TRBD1 matching 9 bases. V dropped 4 bases and J dropped 8; count of bases not matched to a gene: 7. From germline, CDR1 is SGHRS and CDR2 YFSETQ. This CDR3 comprises 14 residues. The CDR3 coding sequence is TGCGCCAGCAGCGTTCGGACAGGGGCGGATGAGCAGTTCTTC. Protein sequence: CASSVRTGADEQFF.

This clonotype has only a few counts. A single base separates this from a much larger clone, so it may be a read error. This CDR3 is CASSRASGEETQYF. The CDR3 DNA sequence: TGTGCCAGCAGTCGGGCTAGCGGGGAAGAGACCCAGTACTTC. The J gene is TRBJ2-5, the V gene TRBV2, with 9 bases identical to TRBD2. The ends lost 5 bases at V and 3 bases at J; junction bases unmatched: 4. Looked up from germline, CDR1 is SNHLY and CDR2 is FYNNEI. This CDR3 has 14 amino acids.

CDR3 in amino acids: CASSSLGGGSPEQFF. CDR3 sequence (DNA): TGTGCCAGCAGCTCCCTGGGGGGGGGCTCTCCTGAGCAGTTCTTC. The V and J genes are TRBV11-2 and TRBJ2-1, with D tentatively TRBD2 (7 bases). CDR3 size: 15 residues. Germline V gene lookup returns CDR1 SGHAT and CDR2 FQNNGV. The V end lost 4 bases, the J end lost 9 bases, and 19 bases lay between the germline ends.

In its sample, this clonotype was seen many times. The V call is TRBV4-2, the J call TRBJ2-3; TRBD2 agrees at 12 bases. With 3 bases clipped from V and 6 bases from J, the junction kept 7 bases outside the gene matches. Per the germline V gene, CDR1 is LGHNA and CDR2 is YNFKEQ. The CDR3 runs to 16 residues. Written as DNA, the CDR3 is TGTGCCAGCAGCCAGGATCTAGCGGGGGGGCCGGATACGCAGTATTTT. This sequence encodes CASSQDLAGGPDTQYF.

This chain connects TRBV4-1 to TRBJ2-2; 7 bases agree with TRBD2. V lost 10 bases to trimming and J lost 2 bases; unmatched junction nucleotides: 10. There are 15 residues in the CDR3. The germline CDR1 and CDR2 sequences are MGHRA and YSYEKL. The CDR3 spells CATRPGLINTGELFF. For the CDR3, the DNA is TGCGCCACCAGACCGGGACTAATAAACACCGGGGAGCTGTTTTTT.

This clonotype showed up just a few times. This chain uses TRBV12-3 or TRBV12-4 with TRBJ1-2; D unclear. Trimming stripped 6 bases from V and 10 bases from J, with 12 bases between. The CDR3 is made up of 11 amino acids. The CDR3 DNA follows: TGTGCCAGCAGCACAATAGGATTCTACACCTTC. This gives the protein CASSTIGFYTF.

The chain joins TRBV6-5 to TRBJ2-7, with TRBD1 matching over 8 bases. Germline loops: CDR1 MNHEY, CDR2 SVGAGI. The CDR3 runs to 15 residues. Trimming removed 2 bases from V and 0 bases from J; junction bases left unmatched: 3. The CDR3, as DNA: TGTGCCAGCAGTTACCACAGGGGGGTCTCCTACGAGCAGTACTTC. It encodes CASSYHRGVSYEQYF.

Notes on this clonotype: The junction shows a germline mismatch at one end, possibly a read error. The V call is TRBV6-2 or TRBV6-3, the J call TRBJ1-1, with TRBD1 matching over 9 bases. Germline assignment: CDR1 MNHEY and CDR2 SVGEGT. There are 15 residues in the CDR3. The CDR3 here is CASSYLQGANTGAFF. CDR3 nucleotides: TGTGCCAGCAGTTACCTACAGGGGGCGAACACTGGAGCTTTCTTT.

This clonotype was seen ten or more times. CDR3 DNA: TGTGCCAGCAGCTCCCGACTAGCGGGGCGAAGCTCCTACGAGCAGTACTTC. This gives the protein CASSSRLAGRSSYEQYF. The chain recombines TRBV7-3 with TRBJ2-7; 11 bases are shared with TRBD2. Germline CDR1 reads SGHTA; CDR2 reads FQGTGA. The V gene end was trimmed by 4 bases and the J gene end by 0 bases; junction bases not matched to a gene: 8. The CDR3 is 17 amino acids.

The chain joins TRBV29-1 to TRBJ1-1, with D uncertain. Trimming stripped 2 bases from V and 1 base from J, with 5 bases between. The V gene's germline CDR1 is SQVTM and CDR2 ANQGSEA. The CDR3 is 12 amino acids. CDR3 residues: CSVERQNTEAFF. For the CDR3, the DNA is TGCAGCGTTGAACGCCAGAACACTGAAGCTTTCTTT.

The chain has TRBV7-9 and TRBJ1-1, with D uncertain. Germline values: CDR1 SEHNR, CDR2 FQNEAQ (reference sequence). Trimming pared 4 bases from V and 5 bases from J, leaving 17 bases between. The CDR3 length is 15 residues. The CDR3 here is CASSSRSVIGTEAFF. In nucleotides, the CDR3 is TGTGCCAGCAGCTCCCGGTCGGTCATCGGGACTGAAGCTTTCTTT.

The chain is built from TRBV24-1 and TRBJ2-3; 9 nucleotides line up with TRBD2. This CDR3 region has 16 residues. V shed 0 bases and J 0 bases; nucleotides not matched to a gene: 0. CDR1 is KGHDR, CDR2 SFDVKD, per germline. Written as DNA, the CDR3 is TGTGCCACCAGTGATTTGACTAGCGGGAGCACAGATACGCAGTATTTT. Encoded protein: CATSDLTSGSTDTQYF.

This clonotype was seen many times. The chain uses TRBV20-1 and TRBJ1-4; D may be TRBD1 (6 bases). Germline loops: CDR1 DFQATT, CDR2 SNEGSKA (reference sequence). This CDR3 spans 15 amino acids. V was trimmed by 5 bases and J by 7 bases, leaving 20 bases between them. CDR3 in amino acids: CSARGTGGAGEKLFF. In nucleotides, the CDR3 is TGCAGTGCTCGGGGGACGGGGGGCGCGGGTGAAAAACTGTTTTTT.

The rearrangement links TRBV6-2 or TRBV6-3 to TRBJ2-3; D gene unclear. The V end was cut by 7 bases, the J end by 0 bases, with 14 bases between. Germline V CDR1 and CDR2: MNHEY, SVGEGT. The CDR3 is 15 residues long. In DNA form, the CDR3 reads TGTGCCAGCACCGCGACGTCAGCTAGCACAGATACGCAGTATTTT. Translation: CASTATSASTDTQYF.

This clonotype came up a few times. The chain combines TRBV19 with TRBJ2-1; D unresolved. This CDR3 has 15 residues. V was shortened by 3 bases and J by 5 bases, with 14 bases between the two germline ends. CDR1 LNHDA and CDR2 SQIVND come from the germline V gene (reference sequence). The CDR3 DNA sequence: TGTGCCAGTAGTATTGGCGCGGATTGGGACAATGAGCAGTTCTTC. Protein sequence: CASSIGADWDNEQFF. The full variable domain, in which reference TRBV19 and TRBJ2-1 provide the parts outside the CDR3, is DGGITQSPKYLFRKEGQNVTLSCEQNLNHDAMYWYRQDPGQGLRLIYYSQIVNDFQKGDIAEGYSVSREKKESFPLTVTSAQKNPTAFYLCASSIGADWDNEQFFGPGTRLTVL.